A single sample gave rise to the 2 T cell receptor beta chains below, sequenced in a study of PD-1 blockade in classical Hodgkin lymphoma. Every one of the patients relapsed after autologous stem cell transplantation (brentuximab vedotin exposure was variable). Sequencing used immunoSEQ multiplex PCR; TCRdb keeps in-frame clones, though not all of them. The sample yields about 58,000 clones, under 95% seen once. The input for sequencing was peripheral blood mononuclear cells (PBMCs), taken before the second cycle of nivolumab. Receptor source: a human donor with classical Hodgkin lymphoma.

The chain joins TRBV6-1 to TRBJ1-4; 8 bases align to TRBD1. V lost 10 bases to trimming and J lost 8 bases; unmatched junction nucleotides: 15. The CDR3 has 15 amino acids. CDR1 and CDR2 from the germline V gene are MNHNS and SASEGT. CDR3 region: CATLIFRGPPEKLFF. The DNA for the CDR3 is TGTGCCACCTTGATATTCAGGGGGCCTCCCGAAAAACTGTTTTTT.

This chain joins TRBV6-4 and TRBJ2-6; D is possibly TRBD2 (6 bases). The germline gives CDR1 MRHNA, CDR2 SNTAGT. CDR3 length: 14 residues. V was trimmed by 11 bases and J by 2 bases, leaving 13 bases between them. This chain's CDR3 is CASSGGPGANVLTF. CDR3 DNA sequence: TGTGCCTCGTCCGGAGGGCCTGGGGCCAACGTCCTGACTTTC.